This T cell receptor beta chain came from a study of T cells in localized non-small cell lung cancer (dated by TCRdb to about 2020). As for the study more broadly: T cell repertoires of hundreds of early-stage NSCLC patients were analyzed, with tumors being compared against uninvolved tumor-adjacent lungs. The mean age of the NSCLC patients was about 64 years, with 120 to 150 men and about a hundred women. The cohort comprised 236 treatment-naïve NSCLC patients with resected, localized lung tumors. Broader findings and caveats from the paper: Because multi-region tumor sequencing was not done, intratumor heterogeneity could not be ruled out. Higher blood T cell density associated with longer overall survival, while higher adjacent-lung clonality associated with shorter survival. A median of roughly 60 of the top 100 tumor clones were detected in paired uninvolved adjacent lung, and about 29 of these tumor clones were also found among the top 100 clones of the paired uninvolved adjacent lung. Because the study design was exploratory, TCR variables were selected using unadjusted p-values without false-discovery rate correction. The highest T cell clonality was observed in uninvolved tumor-adjacent lung, where clonality exceeded that of tumor, suggesting that antigenic responses were more focused in uninvolved tumor-adjacent lung.

At diagnosis, tumor, uninvolved tumor-adjacent lung and peripheral blood were collected and then preserved as a mix of FFPE and fresh-frozen material. For TCR repertoire profiling, blood samples were analyzed in the form of peripheral blood mononuclear cells. TCR beta CDR3 regions were sequenced from DNA using the immunoSEQ Assay. As for the authors' bioinformatics: To compute T cell density, TCR beta template counts were normalized to usable DNA, which was estimated by amplifying housekeeping genes. Using the preseqR package, richness was estimated by extrapolating to 120,000 templates for tissue samples and 400,000 templates for PBMC samples. Clonality was defined by subtracting Pielou's evenness from one. To identify tissue-enriched TCRs, differential abundance testing was run on productive amino-acid clonotypes with a minimum total count of 5 and an alpha of 0.1. The Jaccard Index and the Morisita Overlap Index were used to quantify repertoire overlap between compartments. GLIPH clustered TCR beta CDR3s with public tetramer-defined viral CDR3s; viral motifs required at least three viral sequences plus V-gene enrichment. In its TCRdb copy, this immuneACCESS table keeps in-frame sequences only and misses some clones. Where compared with another copy, unresolved V genes explain less than half of these, and the others have no known cause. That table is the source of V, J and clone size, and D and trimming were worked out from the DNA. This sample holds about 41,000 clones; about 80% were observed only once. The ten largest account for almost 8% of the sample.

Points on this clone: It has no known antigen specificity. Base qualities are not recorded, but no much larger clone differs from it by a single base.

The CDR3 covers 14 residues, taking in both the cysteine and the phenylalanine. The entry retains the CDR3 DNA only, 42 bases that are in frame from base 1. The V and J ends are trimmed by 2 bases and 0 bases, leaving 7 bases between them. The germline V gene yields SGHTA for CDR1 and FQGNSA for CDR2. This TCR derives from a man aged 35 to 69 with stage II lung adenocarcinoma. Here the chain combines TRBV7-2 and TRBJ1-1; the D gene is not confidently resolved. The sequenced sample was PBMCs, obtained before any cancer treatment. The DNA sequence is TGTGCCAGCAGCTTACAGCAGGTGAACACTGAAGCTTTCTTT. This sequence encodes CASSLQQVNTEAFF.